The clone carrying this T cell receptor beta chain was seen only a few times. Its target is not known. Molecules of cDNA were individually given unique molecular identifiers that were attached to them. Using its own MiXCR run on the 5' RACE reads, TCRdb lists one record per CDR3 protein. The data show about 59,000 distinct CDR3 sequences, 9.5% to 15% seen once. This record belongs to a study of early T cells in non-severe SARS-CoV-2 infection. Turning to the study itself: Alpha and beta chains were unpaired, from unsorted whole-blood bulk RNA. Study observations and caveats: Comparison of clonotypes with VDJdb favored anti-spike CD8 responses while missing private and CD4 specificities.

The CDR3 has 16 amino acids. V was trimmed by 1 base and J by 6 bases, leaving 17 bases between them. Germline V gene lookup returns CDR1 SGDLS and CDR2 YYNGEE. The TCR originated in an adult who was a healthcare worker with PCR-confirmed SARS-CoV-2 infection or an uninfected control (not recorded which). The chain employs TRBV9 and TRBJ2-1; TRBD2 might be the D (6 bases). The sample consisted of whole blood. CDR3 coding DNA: TGTGCCAGCAGCGTAAGTGAGCGGAGGGGTAGCAATGAGCAGTTCTTC. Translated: CASSVSERRGSNEQFF. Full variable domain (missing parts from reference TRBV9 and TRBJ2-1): DSGVTQTPKHLITATGQRVTLRCSPRSGDLSVYWYQQSLDQGLQFLIQYYNGEERAKGNILERFSAQQFPDLHSELNLSSLELGDSALYFCASSVSERRGSNEQFFGPGTRLTVL.